This T cell receptor beta chain was sequenced during a study of neoadjuvant anti-PD-1 for oral cavity cancer. The overall study: Before surgery, most patients got three to four biweekly 3 mg/kg nivolumab doses. Around day 43, patients without progression received a fourth nivolumab dose before surgery. Study-level findings and limits: Pretreatment Treg/Th17 ratio correlated inversely with post-treatment tumor clonality. Each response group had just a few patients in TCR analyses.

This clone was picked up a small number of times. Antigen specificity is unknown. As for time point: after neoadjuvant nivolumab, at surgical resection. Using immunoSEQ multiplex PCR, the repertoire was profiled, and TCRdb retains in-frame clones only, with some absent. This table holds approximately 9,700 clones, around 70% found once. V was cut by 10 bases and J by 0 bases, with 16 bases left in between. This CDR3 comprises 15 residues. CDR1 is ENHRY, CDR2 SYGVKD, per germline. Specimen: PBMCs, collected after nivolumab (anti-PD-1) treatment. V usage is TRBV10-3 and J usage is TRBJ1-3, with a tentative D call TRBD1 (5 bases). The source is a person between 35 and 79 years old with oral cavity squamous cell carcinoma. DNA of the CDR3: TGTGCCAGCGGGACGGATCCCAGCTCTGGAAACACCATATATTTT. As protein: CASGTDPSSGNTIYF.